This is a list of T cell receptor beta chains from one sample in a study of T cell responses to AZD1222 COVID-19 vaccine. Sequencing was performed with immunoSEQ multiplex PCR; in TCRdb, only in-frame clones are kept and a portion is missing. The top ten hold under 10% of the sample, which has about 110,000 clones, roughly four fifths seen once. Material: peripheral blood, obtained on day 0 of AZD1222 vaccination. The receptors originated from an adult in good health. Both conserved end residues are part of each CDR3. D genes are given only for firm matches. A row's size may be missing; if present it is once, few, many or a size class.

j_gene: TRBJ2-3; v_gene: TRBV9; abundance: .; d_gene: TRBD2; CDR3nt: TGTGCCAGCACCAACCAGGTGGGGGGGGATACGCAGTATTTT; CDR3aa: CASTNQVGGDTQYF
j_gene: TRBJ2-1; v_gene: TRBV23-1; abundance: .; d_gene: .; CDR3nt: TGCGCCAGCAAGGACAGTCCCGGGTTTAGTTATAGATGTTCCTACAATGAGCAGTTCTTC; CDR3aa: CASKDSPGFSYRCSYNEQFF
j_gene: TRBJ2-1; v_gene: TRBV5-1; abundance: .; d_gene: .; CDR3nt: TGCGCCAGCTTAGGGGGGAGCTCCTACAATGAGCAGTTCTTC; CDR3aa: CASLGGSSYNEQFF
j_gene: TRBJ2-7; v_gene: TRBV28; abundance: few; d_gene: TRBD1; CDR3nt: TGTGCCAGCAGATACAGGGGGTCGGGTTCGTCCTACGAGCAGTACTTC; CDR3aa: CASRYRGSGSSYEQYF
j_gene: TRBJ1-2; v_gene: TRBV6-5; abundance: .; d_gene: TRBD1; CDR3nt: TGTGCCAGCAGTTACTACAGGGGGTATGGCTACACCTTC; CDR3aa: CASSYYRGYGYTF
j_gene: TRBJ1-2; v_gene: TRBV6-1; abundance: .; d_gene: TRBD1; CDR3nt: TGTGCCAGCAGTGACCGATCGGGACAGGACTATGGCTACACCTTC; CDR3aa: CASSDRSGQDYGYTF
j_gene: TRBJ2-3; v_gene: TRBV10-3; abundance: .; d_gene: TRBD2; CDR3nt: TGTGCCATCAGACTTGGACTAGCGGGGGGGCAAACCGATACGCAGTATTTT; CDR3aa: CAIRLGLAGGQTDTQYF
j_gene: TRBJ1-3; v_gene: TRBV2; abundance: .; d_gene: .; CDR3nt: TGTGCCAGCAGTGGGCAGGAGCCCTACACCATATATTTT; CDR3aa: CASSGQEPYTIYF
j_gene: TRBJ2-6; v_gene: TRBV5-4; abundance: .; d_gene: .; CDR3nt: TGTGCCAGCAGCTTGGGAGGTGGCGGGGCCAACGTCCTGACTTTC; CDR3aa: CASSLGGGGANVLTF
j_gene: TRBJ2-5; v_gene: TRBV7-3; abundance: .; d_gene: .; CDR3nt: TGTGCCAGCAGCTCTACACTAGCAGGAAAAGAGACCCAGTACTTC; CDR3aa: CASSSTLAGKETQYF
j_gene: TRBJ1-5; v_gene: TRBV2; abundance: .; d_gene: TRBD1; CDR3nt: TGTGCCAGCAGCGAACAGGGGTTAGGCAATCAGCCCCAGCATTTT; CDR3aa: CASSEQGLGNQPQHF
j_gene: TRBJ1-6; v_gene: TRBV19; abundance: .; d_gene: .; CDR3nt: TGTGCCGGGGCGGCGAACGGTGCTTCACCCCTCCACTTT; CDR3aa: CAGAANGASPLHF
j_gene: TRBJ2-2; v_gene: TRBV5-1; abundance: .; d_gene: .; CDR3nt: TGCGCCAGCAGCTGGGAGCGGAGCACCGGGGAGCTGTTTTTT; CDR3aa: CASSWERSTGELFF